These T cell receptor beta chains were read from a single sample in a study of T cells in Graves' hyperthyroidism and ophthalmopathy. One entry per CDR3 protein results from TCRdb running MiXCR on the multiplex PCR reads. The sample lists 560,000 or so distinct CDR3 sequences, about half seen once, with just over 8% in the top ten. Material: peripheral blood or thyroid tissue (not recorded which). Every receptor here comes from a woman younger than 35 with Graves' hyperthyroidism. Both conserved end residues are part of each CDR3. The D gene is left open where the match is weak. Expanded clones are given a class, and other clones once, few, many or no size at all.

D gene	clone size	V gene	J gene	CDR3 DNA	CDR3 protein
-	many	TRBV10-3	TRBJ1-1	TGTGCCATCAGTGAGTTTCTGAAGGGAGGAGACACTGAAGCTTTCTTT	CAISEFLKGGDTEAFF
TRBD1	-	TRBV7-6	TRBJ2-7	TGTGCCTGGGCGCCGGGACAGGGTTACGAGCAGTACTTC	CAWAPGQGYEQYF
-	-	TRBV2	TRBJ2-7	TGTGCCAGCAGTCCGGAACCAAACTACGAGCAGTACTTC	CASSPEPNYEQYF
-	-	TRBV2	TRBJ2-5	TGTGCCAGCAGCTCCGCGGCAGGCCAAAAAGAGACCCAGTACTTC	CASSSAAGQKETQYF
-	-	TRBV12-3/TRBV12-4	TRBJ2-2	TGTGCCAGCAGTTTTGTCGGGGAGCTGTTTTTT	CASSFVGELFF
-	-	TRBV19	TRBJ2-2	TGTGCCAGTAGTGGACGTTCGATCACCGGGGAGCTGTTTTTT	CASSGRSITGELFF
-	many	TRBV10-3	TRBJ2-5	TGTGCCATCAGTGAGTCGAGGGCGGACCTACAAGAGACCCAGTACTTC	CAISESRADLQETQYF
-	many	TRBV29-1	TRBJ1-1	TGCAGCGTCCTAAGGGGGGGCAGGGACGGTGAAGCTTTCTTT	CSVLRGGRDGEAFF
-	-	TRBV9	TRBJ1-4	TGTGCCAGCAGTTTCGGCAGGGAGGGTGAAAAACTGTTTTTT	CASSFGREGEKLFF
-	few	TRBV24-1	TRBJ2-2	TGTGCCACCAGTGATTACCACGGAATTACAGCTCTCACCGGGGAGCTGTTTTTT	CATSDYHGITALTGELFF